A selection of T cell receptor beta chains follows, all from one sample in a study of tumor and adjacent non-tumor tissue in lung cancer. TCRdb recomputed calls from the multiplex PCR reads with MiXCR, one row per CDR3 protein. Altogether more than 85,000 distinct CDR3 sequences are present, about 63% being singletons, with the ten largest covering under 20%. Sequences were obtained from distant non-tumor lung tissue. Every receptor here comes from a man aged 55 to 70 with non-small cell lung cancer. CDR3s include the opening cysteine and the closing phenylalanine or tryptophan. Each record gives: CDR3 DNA, CDR3 protein, J gene, D gene, clone size, V gene. D genes are given only for firm matches. The size of a clone is reported for some rows only, either as once, few or many, or as a class for expanded clones.

CDR3 DNA: TGCGCCAGCAGCCACAGCCAGGGGAGGGGCCGAACTGAAGCTTTCTTT
CDR3 protein: CASSHSQGRGRTEAFF
J gene: TRBJ1-1
D gene: NA
clone size: NA
V gene: TRBV5-1

CDR3 DNA: TGTGCCAGCAGTCTTATTATCGGGAACGAGCAGTACTTC
CDR3 protein: CASSLIIGNEQYF
J gene: TRBJ2-7
D gene: NA
clone size: many
V gene: TRBV6-1

CDR3 DNA: TGTGCCAGCAGAGATCTCGGACAGGCCTCATCTTACAATGAGCAGTTCTTC
CDR3 protein: CASRDLGQASSYNEQFF
J gene: TRBJ2-1
D gene: TRBD1
clone size: NA
V gene: TRBV28

CDR3 DNA: TGCGCCAGCAGTGGCCACAGACACGGACAAGAGTCCCAGTACTTC
CDR3 protein: CASSGHRHGQESQYF
J gene: TRBJ2-5
D gene: NA
clone size: NA
V gene: TRBV10-2

CDR3 DNA: TGTGCCAGCAGTTACGAGGCTAACTATGGCTACACCTTC
CDR3 protein: CASSYEANYGYTF
J gene: TRBJ1-2
D gene: NA
clone size: many
V gene: TRBV6-6

CDR3 DNA: TGTGCCAGCGGCCTAGGAGAGACAGATACGCAGTATTTT
CDR3 protein: CASGLGETDTQYF
J gene: TRBJ2-3
D gene: NA
clone size: NA
V gene: TRBV11-3

CDR3 DNA: TGCAGTGTTAGGTGGGGGAACGAGCAGTACTTC
CDR3 protein: CSVRWGNEQYF
J gene: TRBJ2-7
D gene: NA
clone size: NA
V gene: TRBV20-1

CDR3 DNA: TGTGCCTGGACCCCGGCCAGGACAGGCACCTACGAGCAGTACTTC
CDR3 protein: CAWTPARTGTYEQYF
J gene: TRBJ2-7
D gene: TRBD1
clone size: NA
V gene: TRBV30

CDR3 DNA: TGCAGTGCTAGAGCCCCGGGACAGGGGAACGAGCAGTACTTC
CDR3 protein: CSARAPGQGNEQYF
J gene: TRBJ2-7
D gene: TRBD1
clone size: NA
V gene: TRBV20-1

CDR3 DNA: TGTGCCAGTAGCCAAGTGTCAGGGGTGGACTATGGCAACACCTTC
CDR3 protein: CASSQVSGVDYGNTF
J gene: TRBJ1-2
D gene: NA
clone size: NA
V gene: TRBV4-2

CDR3 DNA: TGTGTCAGCAGTTACTTAGCTAGCGTGAGATCCTACAATGAGCAGTTCTTC
CDR3 protein: CVSSYLASVRSYNEQFF
J gene: TRBJ2-1
D gene: NA
clone size: NA
V gene: TRBV6-5

CDR3 DNA: TGTGCCAGCAGTCCCCCTGGGGGGGTTCGGGTATATGGCTACACCTTC
CDR3 protein: CASSPPGGVRVYGYTF
J gene: TRBJ1-2
D gene: NA
clone size: many
V gene: TRBV12-3/TRBV12-4

CDR3 DNA: TGCAGTGCTAGTCAACCAGCTAACTATGACTACACCTTC
CDR3 protein: CSASQPANYDYTF
J gene: TRBJ1-2
D gene: NA
clone size: NA
V gene: TRBV20-1

CDR3 DNA: TGTGCCAGCAGTTTCGGAGACCGCTATGGCTACACCTTC
CDR3 protein: CASSFGDRYGYTF
J gene: TRBJ1-2
D gene: NA
clone size: NA
V gene: TRBV6-6

CDR3 DNA: TGCGCCAGAAAGCGATTAGCGGAGGATTACACCGGGGAGCTGTTTTTT
CDR3 protein: CARKRLAEDYTGELFF
J gene: TRBJ2-2
D gene: NA
clone size: NA
V gene: TRBV4-3

CDR3 DNA: TGTTCCAGCAATGAAGGAGTCGCATTAGAAGCTTTCTTT
CDR3 protein: CSSNEGVALEAFF
J gene: TRBJ1-1
D gene: NA
clone size: NA
V gene: TRBV11-2

CDR3 DNA: TGTGCCAGCGCTATCAGGTCCCTTTCCTACATTGAGCAGTCCTTC
CDR3 protein: CASAIRSLSYIEQSF
J gene: TRBJ2-1
D gene: NA
clone size: few
V gene: TRBV11-1

CDR3 DNA: TGCAGTGCTACCGGAAGGGCAGGGCTCTACGAGCAGTACTTC
CDR3 protein: CSATGRAGLYEQYF
J gene: TRBJ2-7
D gene: NA
clone size: NA
V gene: TRBV20-1

CDR3 DNA: TGTGCCAGCAAGAGGGACACGCGAAACACAGATACGCAGTATTTT
CDR3 protein: CASKRDTRNTDTQYF
J gene: TRBJ2-3
D gene: NA
clone size: NA
V gene: TRBV12-3/TRBV12-4

CDR3 DNA: TGTGCCAGCAGTCAAGCGCAGGCAAGCGGATCGTTAGCCAAAAAGATTCAGTACTTC
CDR3 protein: CASSQAQASGSLAKKIQYF
J gene: TRBJ2-4
D gene: NA
clone size: once
V gene: TRBV4-2

CDR3 DNA: TGTGCCAGCAGCTTGACAGGAGCCTACACTGAAGCTTTCTTT
CDR3 protein: CASSLTGAYTEAFF
J gene: TRBJ1-1
D gene: NA
clone size: NA
V gene: TRBV11-3

CDR3 DNA: TGTGCCAGCGACGGGGACGCTTCCTACAATGAGCAGTTCTTC
CDR3 protein: CASDGDASYNEQFF
J gene: TRBJ2-1
D gene: NA
clone size: NA
V gene: TRBV11-2

CDR3 DNA: TGTGCCAGCAGCTGCGACAGGGACCATGGTTACACCTTC
CDR3 protein: CASSCDRDHGYTF
J gene: TRBJ1-2
D gene: TRBD1
clone size: NA
V gene: TRBV5-4

CDR3 DNA: TGTGCCAGCAGTCTATTGGGGAGCGGTAATGAACAGTTCTTC
CDR3 protein: CASSLLGSGNEQFF
J gene: TRBJ2-1
D gene: NA
clone size: NA
V gene: TRBV28

CDR3 DNA: TGTGCCAGCAGTTATCAACTGAACACTGAAGCTTTCTTT
CDR3 protein: CASSYQLNTEAFF
J gene: TRBJ1-1
D gene: NA
clone size: NA
V gene: TRBV6-5

CDR3 DNA: TGTGCCAGCAGCTTAGAACCGGGACAGAATTCACCCCTCCACTTT
CDR3 protein: CASSLEPGQNSPLHF
J gene: TRBJ1-6
D gene: TRBD1
clone size: many
V gene: TRBV11-2

CDR3 DNA: TGTGCCAGCACTTTCGCAGGGTATTCTGGAAACACCATATATTTT
CDR3 protein: CASTFAGYSGNTIYF
J gene: TRBJ1-3
D gene: NA
clone size: NA
V gene: TRBV12-3/TRBV12-4

CDR3 DNA: TGCGACACTCGACTAGCGGGGGCCACAGATACGCAGTATTTC
CDR3 protein: CDTRLAGATDTQYF
J gene: TRBJ2-3
D gene: TRBD2
clone size: NA
V gene: TRBV10-2

CDR3 DNA: TGTGCCACCAATACAGGGCATGAAGCTTTCTTT
CDR3 protein: CATNTGHEAFF
J gene: TRBJ1-1
D gene: NA
clone size: once
V gene: TRBV10-3

CDR3 DNA: TGTGCCAGCGCCGTTGACCGGTTGGACGAGAAGCACTTC
CDR3 protein: CASAVDRLDEKHF
J gene: TRBJ2-7
D gene: NA
clone size: NA
V gene: TRBV11-1

CDR3 DNA: TGTGCCAGCAGTCCCCGGCAGGCGCACTATGGCTACACCTTC
CDR3 protein: CASSPRQAHYGYTF
J gene: TRBJ1-2
D gene: NA
clone size: NA
V gene: TRBV11-3

CDR3 DNA: TGCGCCAGCAGCCAAGATTTACTCGAGGGGAGAGGCTACACCTTC
CDR3 protein: CASSQDLLEGRGYTF
J gene: TRBJ1-2
D gene: NA
clone size: many
V gene: TRBV4-1

CDR3 DNA: TGTGCCATCAGCAGAGATCCCAGGGCGAACAATGAGCAGTTCTTC
CDR3 protein: CAISRDPRANNEQFF
J gene: TRBJ2-1
D gene: NA
clone size: NA
V gene: TRBV15

CDR3 DNA: TGCAGTGTCAAACAGGGTCCCGAGCAGTGCTTC
CDR3 protein: CSVKQGPEQCF
J gene: TRBJ2-7
D gene: NA
clone size: NA
V gene: TRBV20-1

CDR3 DNA: TGCAGCGCCAGGGGGGGGACAGGGTCGAACACCAGGGAGCTGTTTTTT
CDR3 protein: CSARGGTGSNTRELFF
J gene: TRBJ2-2
D gene: TRBD1
clone size: NA
V gene: TRBV29-1

CDR3 DNA: TGTGCCAGCAGTGTTGAGGGGCTGGGGGCCCCCTTCTACGAGCAGTACTTC
CDR3 protein: CASSVEGLGAPFYEQYF
J gene: TRBJ2-7
D gene: NA
clone size: many
V gene: TRBV6-1

CDR3 DNA: TGTGCCAGTAGTATGGCAGGGATCTACGAGCAGTACTTC
CDR3 protein: CASSMAGIYEQYF
J gene: TRBJ2-7
D gene: NA
clone size: NA
V gene: TRBV19

CDR3 DNA: TGCGCCAGCAGCTCGGAGGGCCGACTAGCGGGCCTGAGAGAATGGTTCTTC
CDR3 protein: CASSSEGRLAGLREWFF
J gene: TRBJ2-1
D gene: TRBD2
clone size: NA
V gene: TRBV5-1

CDR3 DNA: TGTGCTAGCAGCACCCCAGGGAGCATGAACACTGAAGCTTTCTTT
CDR3 protein: CASSTPGSMNTEAFF
J gene: TRBJ1-1
D gene: NA
clone size: NA
V gene: TRBV11-3

CDR3 DNA: TGTGCCAGCAGTGGCTCGGGCCTCAGGGCCGAGACCCAGTACTTC
CDR3 protein: CASSGSGLRAETQYF
J gene: TRBJ2-5
D gene: NA
clone size: NA
V gene: TRBV2

CDR3 DNA: TGCGCCAGCAGCCCGGGACTAGCGGGAGGACGATCCGAGCAGTTCTTC
CDR3 protein: CASSPGLAGGRSEQFF
J gene: TRBJ2-1
D gene: TRBD2
clone size: many
V gene: TRBV5-1

CDR3 DNA: TGCAGCGTTGGACACTCGTACCAAGAGACCCAGTACTTC
CDR3 protein: CSVGHSYQETQYF
J gene: TRBJ2-5
D gene: NA
clone size: many
V gene: TRBV29-1

CDR3 DNA: TGTGCCAGCAGTCTGATTAGCTCTGGGGCCAACGTCCTGGCTTTC
CDR3 protein: CASSLISSGANVLAF
J gene: TRBJ2-6
D gene: NA
clone size: NA
V gene: TRBV28

CDR3 DNA: TGTGCCAGCAGTTACTCGGCTAGCGGGTTCTATAATGAGCAGTTCTTC
CDR3 protein: CASSYSASGFYNEQFF
J gene: TRBJ2-1
D gene: TRBD2
clone size: few
V gene: TRBV6-5

CDR3 DNA: TGCGCCAGTAGCCAAGATCAGTCTAGTGGGAGTTACGAGCAGTACTTC
CDR3 protein: CASSQDQSSGSYEQYF
J gene: TRBJ2-7
D gene: NA
clone size: NA
V gene: TRBV4-3

CDR3 DNA: TGCACCAGCAGCCAAGATTTGGGGAGCAATCAGCCCCAGCATTTC
CDR3 protein: CTSSQDLGSNQPQHF
J gene: TRBJ1-5
D gene: NA
clone size: few
V gene: TRBV4-1

CDR3 DNA: TGTGCCTGCAGGGAACAGGGGGCCTACGAGCACTACTTC
CDR3 protein: CACREQGAYEHYF
J gene: TRBJ2-7
D gene: TRBD1
clone size: NA
V gene: TRBV6-1

CDR3 DNA: TGCGCCATCAAGGGGACGAACACCGGGGAGCTGTTTTTT
CDR3 protein: CAIKGTNTGELFF
J gene: TRBJ2-2
D gene: NA
clone size: NA
V gene: TRBV6-5

CDR3 DNA: TGCAGCGCCAGGATGAACACTGAAGCTTACTTT
CDR3 protein: CSARMNTEAYF
J gene: TRBJ1-1
D gene: NA
clone size: NA
V gene: TRBV29-1

CDR3 DNA: TGCGCCAGCAGCTTGGAAGGGACTAGCGTAGAGACCCAGTACTTC
CDR3 protein: CASSLEGTSVETQYF
J gene: TRBJ2-5
D gene: TRBD2
clone size: many
V gene: TRBV5-1

CDR3 DNA: TGTGCCAGCAGTTTTCGAAAGGGCATAGCCGGGGAGCTGTTTTTT
CDR3 protein: CASSFRKGIAGELFF
J gene: TRBJ2-2
D gene: NA
clone size: few
V gene: TRBV28

CDR3 DNA: TGTGCCAGCAACTACCACGGTAGCTCTAGCACAGATACGCAGTATTTT
CDR3 protein: CASNYHGSSSTDTQYF
J gene: TRBJ2-3
D gene: NA
clone size: NA
V gene: TRBV6-5

CDR3 DNA: TGCGCCAGCAGCCAAGATGGTGACAGGGGGCCTCAGCCCCAGCATTTT
CDR3 protein: CASSQDGDRGPQPQHF
J gene: TRBJ1-5
D gene: TRBD1
clone size: many
V gene: TRBV4-1

CDR3 DNA: TGTAGCGTTGTCGACCGGCCGGCGGCTTTCTTT
CDR3 protein: CSVVDRPAAFF
J gene: TRBJ1-1
D gene: NA
clone size: NA
V gene: TRBV29-1

CDR3 DNA: TGTGCCAGTAGTTTGATGGGCCGGAAGCAGTTCTTC
CDR3 protein: CASSLMGRKQFF
J gene: TRBJ2-1
D gene: NA
clone size: NA
V gene: TRBV6-6

CDR3 DNA: TGTGCCAGCAGCCTATCTAACGGGATTAAAAGCTCCTGCGAGCAGTACTTC
CDR3 protein: CASSLSNGIKSSCEQYF
J gene: TRBJ2-7
D gene: NA
clone size: few
V gene: TRBV11-1

CDR3 DNA: TGTGCCAGCAGTCGCATTAGCGGGGGGGCCGTGACCCAGTACTTC
CDR3 protein: CASSRISGGAVTQYF
J gene: TRBJ2-5
D gene: TRBD2
clone size: many
V gene: TRBV6-5

CDR3 DNA: TGCACCAGCAGCCAGCCGGCTGGGGCGGGAGTCGGGGACGAGCAGTACTTC
CDR3 protein: CTSSQPAGAGVGDEQYF
J gene: TRBJ2-7
D gene: TRBD2
clone size: few
V gene: TRBV4-1

CDR3 DNA: TGCAGCGCTACTAGCGATCAAGAGACCCAGTACTTC
CDR3 protein: CSATSDQETQYF
J gene: TRBJ2-5
D gene: TRBD2
clone size: many
V gene: TRBV20-1

CDR3 DNA: TGCGCACAGATGGATTCTAACACCGGGGAGCTGTTTTTT
CDR3 protein: CAQMDSNTGELFF
J gene: TRBJ2-2
D gene: NA
clone size: NA
V gene: TRBV29-1